This T cell receptor beta chain stems from a study of T cell repertoires in cytomegalovirus infection. About the study: Through public TCR beta signatures, both CMV infection and matching HLA type were indicated. Study results and caveats: The ex vivo response showed dominance by HLA-C-restricted CMV-specific TCR beta clonotypes. Totalled public TCR beta family frequency picked out people who carried CMV plus the relevant HLA.

This clonotype appeared a few times. Its antigen is undetermined. TCRdb ran MiXCR on the reads and lists one entry per CDR3 protein. The data contain roughly 990,000 distinct CDR3 sequences, approximately 31% of them singletons. From germline, CDR1 is MNHNY and CDR2 SVGAGI (reference sequence). The V gene end was trimmed by 0 bases and the J gene end by 0 bases; junction bases not matched to a gene: 10. This CDR3 has 19 residues. The source was cultured CD8+ T cells from PBMCs, collected from culture after CMV antigen stimulation. The clonotype was recovered from a human donor in good health (CMV status not recorded). Some clones in this sample may be carry-over from other donors' samples. The V gene is TRBV6-6, the J gene TRBJ2-1; 8 bases match TRBD2. The CDR3 DNA reads TGTGCCAGCAGTTACTCCGGGACTGACGGGGGGGCCTCCTACAATGAGCAGTTCTTC. Protein product: CASSYSGTDGGASYNEQFF.